This TCR beta chain appears in the sequencing data of a study of T cells in localized non-small cell lung cancer. Study-level findings and limits: Heterogeneity remains possible, as sequencing covered one tumor region only. Prolonged overall survival went with higher T cell density in the blood. Adjacent lung exhibited a median of about 57 among the 100 most abundant tumor clones.

Repertoires were generated with immunoSEQ multiplex PCR, while TCRdb's copy carries only in-frame clones and drops some. Among about 72,000 clones listed, roughly 86% were seen once. Remarks on this clone: Its antigen is not identified.

Source: peripheral blood, taken before any cancer treatment. This receptor was identified in a female donor of 60 years or more with stage I lung adenocarcinoma.

The CDR3 coding sequence is TGTGCCAGCAGCGTAGATCTAGGGGAGCCCCAGCATTTT. Amino acid sequence: CASSVDLGEPQHF. The rearrangement joins TRBV9 to TRBJ1-5, with D perhaps TRBD1 (5 bases). V was shortened by 0 bases and J by 8 bases, with 9 bases between the two germline ends. CDR1 and CDR2 (germline): SGDLS, YYNGEE. The CDR3 is 13 amino acids.